The 10 T cell receptor beta chains in this list originate from one sample, sequenced in a study of cytomegalovirus exposure and HLA in healthy donors. This PCR relied on a set of 60 Vbeta primers and 13 Jbeta primers. Assay: immunoSEQ multiplex PCR; the TCRdb copy retains only in-frame clones and omits some. Its listing shows about 170,000 clones. Sequenced sample: PBMCs. Source of these receptors: a woman aged 55-70 years in good health and CMV-seronegative.

The chain links TRBV5-1 to TRBJ2-3; 8 nucleotides line up with TRBD1. The junction had 1 base not matched to a gene; V was cut back by 1 base and J by 0 bases. The germline gives CDR1 SGHRS, CDR2 YFSETQ. The CDR3 is 15 residues long. This CDR3 is CASSLTGGSTDTQYF. In DNA, the CDR3 is TGCGCCAGCAGCTTGACAGGGGGGAGCACAGATACGCAGTATTTT. Supplemented by reference TRBV5-1 and TRBJ2-3, the full variable domain reads KAGVTQTPRYLIKTRGQQVTLSCSPISGHRSVSWYQQTPGQGLQFLFEYFSETQRNKGNFPGRFSGRQFSNSRSEMNVSTLELGDSALYLCASSLTGGSTDTQYFGPGTRLTVL.

This chain connects TRBV7-6 to TRBJ2-1; no firm D call. The germline CDR1 and CDR2 sequences are SGHVS and FNYEAQ. The CDR3 contains 11 residues. Trimming shortened V by 5 bases and J by 9 bases, and 8 bases separated the two germline ends. The CDR3: CASSLGVEQFF. The CDR3 DNA sequence: TGTGCCAGCAGCCTCGGAGTTGAGCAGTTCTTC.

CDR3 nucleotide sequence: TGTGCCAGCAGCCAAGGCCCGGCGGGGCGTCTCACAGATACGCAGTATTTT. This encodes CASSQGPAGRLTDTQYF. The rearrangement links TRBV4-2 to TRBJ2-3, with a possible D match to TRBD2 (6 bases). The CDR3 runs to 17 residues. The germline CDR1 and CDR2 sequences are LGHNA and YNFKEQ. V lost 1 base to trimming and J lost 2 bases, with 16 bases between them.

The gene calls are TRBV4-2 and TRBJ2-5; 7 bases fit TRBD1. The CDR3 consists of 14 residues. Losses at the gene ends were 5 bases for V and 5 bases for J; bases not matched to a gene: 8. CDR1 and CDR2 (germline): LGHNA, YNFKEQ. The CDR3 protein is CASSATGLGETQYF. CDR3 sequence (DNA): TGTGCCAGCAGCGCGACAGGGCTAGGGGAGACCCAGTACTTC.

V gene TRBV10-3 combines with J gene TRBJ2-1; D perhaps matches TRBD1 (5 bases). The germline V gene encodes CDR1 ENHRY and CDR2 SYGVKD. The length of the CDR3 is 15 residues. Trimming removed 2 bases at V and 9 bases at J, with 17 bases between. The CDR3, as DNA: TGTGCCATCAGTGAGAACAGGACACGGAATGGTGAGCAGTTCTTC. It encodes CAISENRTRNGEQFF.

This chain connects TRBV4-3 to TRBJ1-2; tentatively, D is TRBD1 (6 bases). V was shortened by 2 bases and J by 3 bases, with 13 bases between the two germline ends. CDR3 length: 15 residues. CDR1 and CDR2 from the germline V gene are LGHNA and YSLEER. This CDR3 reads CASSQRTDGDYGYTF. The DNA for the CDR3 is TGCGCCAGCAGCCAACGGACAGACGGGGACTATGGCTACACCTTC.

The V gene is TRBV19, the J gene TRBJ2-1; D is possibly TRBD1 (5 bases). V gave up 4 bases and J gave up 8 bases, with 18 bases separating them. Germline loops: CDR1 LNHDA, CDR2 SQIVND (reference sequence). The CDR3 covers 15 residues. This CDR3 reads CASSKRGPRGDEQFF. CDR3 coding DNA: TGTGCCAGTAGTAAAAGGGGTCCTCGTGGAGATGAGCAGTTCTTC. Variable domain in full (rest from reference TRBV19 and TRBJ2-1): DGGITQSPKYLFRKEGQNVTLSCEQNLNHDAMYWYRQDPGQGLRLIYYSQIVNDFQKGDIAEGYSVSREKKESFPLTVTSAQKNPTAFYLCASSKRGPRGDEQFFGPGTRLTVL.

The V call is TRBV6-6, the J call TRBJ1-1, with D possibly matching TRBD1 (6 bases). This CDR3 spans 14 amino acids. Germline V CDR1 and CDR2: MNHNY, SVGAGI (reference sequence). V lost 7 bases and J lost 4, with 16 bases in between. CDR3: CASTVYGQPTEAFF. The CDR3 nucleotides are TGTGCCAGCACCGTTTATGGACAGCCCACTGAAGCTTTCTTT.

J is TRBJ2-7 and V is TRBV7-8, with D tentatively TRBD2 (5 bases). Deletions cut 1 base from V and 5 bases from J, with 9 bases between. The CDR3 spans 13 residues. Germline V gene sequence: CDR1 SGHVS, CDR2 FQNEAQ. For the CDR3, the DNA is TGTGCCAGCAGCTTAGTGGTGGGAGACGAGCAGTACTTC. Its translation is CASSLVVGDEQYF.

This CDR3 reads CASSLELASGDGTGELFF. The CDR3 coding sequence is TGTGCCAGCAGCTTAGAGTTGGCTAGCGGGGATGGCACCGGGGAGCTGTTTTTT. The chain couples TRBV7-7 to TRBJ2-2, with TRBD2 identical over 9 bases. Germline CDR1 is SSHAT and CDR2 is FNYEAQ (reference sequence). V dropped 1 base and J dropped 4; count of bases not matched to a gene: 10. The CDR3 runs to 18 residues.